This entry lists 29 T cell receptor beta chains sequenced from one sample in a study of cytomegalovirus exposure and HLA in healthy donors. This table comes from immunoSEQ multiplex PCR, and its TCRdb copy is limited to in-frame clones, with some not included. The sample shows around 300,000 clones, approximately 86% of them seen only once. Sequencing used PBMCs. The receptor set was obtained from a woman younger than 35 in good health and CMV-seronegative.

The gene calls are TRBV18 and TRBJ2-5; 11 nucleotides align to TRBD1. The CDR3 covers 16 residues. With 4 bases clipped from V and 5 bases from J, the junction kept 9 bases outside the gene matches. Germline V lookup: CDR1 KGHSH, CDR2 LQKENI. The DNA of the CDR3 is TGTGCCAGCTCACTATTGGACAGGGGGCTTGGGGAGACCCAGTACTTC. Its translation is CASSLLDRGLGETQYF. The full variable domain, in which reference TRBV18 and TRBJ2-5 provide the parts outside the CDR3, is NAGVMQNPRHLVRRRGQEARLRCSPMKGHSHVYWYRQLPEEGLKFMVYLQKENIIDESGMPKERFSAEFPKEGPSILRIQQVVRGDSAAYFCASSLLDRGLGETQYFGPGTRLLVL.

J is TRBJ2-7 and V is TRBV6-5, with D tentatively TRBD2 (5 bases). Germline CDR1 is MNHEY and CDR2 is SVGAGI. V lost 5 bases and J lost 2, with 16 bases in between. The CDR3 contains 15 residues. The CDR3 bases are TGTGCCAGCAGTCGCACCGACCTCGGGACCTACGAGCAGTACTTC. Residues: CASSRTDLGTYEQYF.

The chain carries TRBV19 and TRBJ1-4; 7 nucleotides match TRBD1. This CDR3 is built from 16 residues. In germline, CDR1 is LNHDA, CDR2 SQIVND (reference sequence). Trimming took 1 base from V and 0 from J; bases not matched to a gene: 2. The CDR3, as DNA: TGTGCCAGTAGTATAGGGACAGGTTCAACTAATGAAAAACTGTTTTTT. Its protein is CASSIGTGSTNEKLFF.

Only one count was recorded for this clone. The CDR3 here is CASSPLGRTYGYTF. CDR3 bases: TGTGCCAGCAGCCCTCTGGGCAGGACTTATGGCTACACCTTC. This chain links TRBV14 with TRBJ1-2; D not certain. This CDR3 comprises 14 residues. Germline assignment: CDR1 SGHDN and CDR2 FVKESK. The germline V and J ends were trimmed by 4 bases and 5 bases, with 14 bases remaining between them.

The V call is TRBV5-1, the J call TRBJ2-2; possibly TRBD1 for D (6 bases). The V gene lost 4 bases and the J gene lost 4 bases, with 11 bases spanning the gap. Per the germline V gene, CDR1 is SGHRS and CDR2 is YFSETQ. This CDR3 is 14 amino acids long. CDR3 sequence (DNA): TGCGCCAGCAGCACCGGACAGCCCACCGGGGAGCTGTTTTTT. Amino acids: CASSTGQPTGELFF.

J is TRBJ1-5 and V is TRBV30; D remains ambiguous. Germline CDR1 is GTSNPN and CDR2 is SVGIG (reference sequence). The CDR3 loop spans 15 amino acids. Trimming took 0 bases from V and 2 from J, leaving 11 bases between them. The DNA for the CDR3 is TGTGCCTGGAGTGTAGAGGGAAGGGGCAATCAGCCCCAGCATTTT. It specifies CAWSVEGRGNQPQHF.

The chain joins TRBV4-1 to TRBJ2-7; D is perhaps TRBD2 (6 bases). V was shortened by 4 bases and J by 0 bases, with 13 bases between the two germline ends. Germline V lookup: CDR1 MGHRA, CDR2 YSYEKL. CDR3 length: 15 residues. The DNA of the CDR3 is TGCGCCAGCAGCCGAACAGCGGGCACCTCCTACGAGCAGTACTTC. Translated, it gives CASSRTAGTSYEQYF.

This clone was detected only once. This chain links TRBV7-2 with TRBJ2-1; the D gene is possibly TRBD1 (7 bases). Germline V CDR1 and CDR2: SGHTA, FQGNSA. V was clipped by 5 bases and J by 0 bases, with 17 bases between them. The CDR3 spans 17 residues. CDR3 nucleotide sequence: TGTGCCAGCAGCCCCAGGGGGGCGAGGGGCTCCTACAATGAGCAGTTCTTC. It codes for CASSPRGARGSYNEQFF. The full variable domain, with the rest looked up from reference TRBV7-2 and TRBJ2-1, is GAGVSQSPSNKVTEKGKDVELRCDPISGHTALYWYRQSLGQGLEFLIYFQGNSAPDKSGLPSDRFSAERTGGSVSTLTIQRTQQEDSAVYLCASSPRGARGSYNEQFFGPGTRLTVL.

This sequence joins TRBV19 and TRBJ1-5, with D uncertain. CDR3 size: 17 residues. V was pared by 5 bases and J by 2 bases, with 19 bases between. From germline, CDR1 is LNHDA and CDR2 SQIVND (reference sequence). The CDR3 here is CASSPNPPGNGNQPQHF. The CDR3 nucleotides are TGTGCCAGTAGTCCAAACCCCCCAGGAAACGGCAATCAGCCCCAGCATTTT.

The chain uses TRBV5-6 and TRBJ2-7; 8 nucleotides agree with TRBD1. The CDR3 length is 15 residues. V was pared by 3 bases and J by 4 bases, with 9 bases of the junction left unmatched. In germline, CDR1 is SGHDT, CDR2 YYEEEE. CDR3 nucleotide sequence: TGTGCCAGCAGCTCGTGGATGGGACAGGTGTACGAGCAGTACTTC. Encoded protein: CASSSWMGQVYEQYF.

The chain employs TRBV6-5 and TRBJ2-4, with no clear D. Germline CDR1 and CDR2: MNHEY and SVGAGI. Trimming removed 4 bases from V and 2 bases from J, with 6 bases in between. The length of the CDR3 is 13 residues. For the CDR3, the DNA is TGTGCCAGCAGTTCGAGTCCCAAAAACATTCAGTACTTC. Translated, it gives CASSSSPKNIQYF.

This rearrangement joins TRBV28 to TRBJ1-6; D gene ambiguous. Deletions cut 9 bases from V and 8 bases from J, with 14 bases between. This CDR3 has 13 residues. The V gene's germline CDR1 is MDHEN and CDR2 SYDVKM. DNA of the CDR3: TGTGCCAGTAGAATACGCCTTTATTCACCCCTCCACTTT. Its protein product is CASRIRLYSPLHF.

In DNA, the CDR3 is TGCAGCGTTATCGCAGGGAAGGGCTACGAGCAGTACTTC. This gives the protein CSVIAGKGYEQYF. V is TRBV29-1 and J is TRBJ2-7, with D possibly TRBD1 on 5 matching bases. Germline lookup yields CDR1 SQVTM and CDR2 ANQGSEA. The CDR3 spans 13 residues. The V and J ends lost 5 bases and 3 bases respectively, with 14 bases between them.

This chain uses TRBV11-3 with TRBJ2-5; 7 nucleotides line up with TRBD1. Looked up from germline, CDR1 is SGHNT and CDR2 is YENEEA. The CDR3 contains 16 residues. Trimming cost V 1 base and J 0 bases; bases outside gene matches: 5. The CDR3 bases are TGTGCCAGCAGCTTAGGGGGGACAGCTAACCAAGAGACCCAGTACTTC. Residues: CASSLGGTANQETQYF.

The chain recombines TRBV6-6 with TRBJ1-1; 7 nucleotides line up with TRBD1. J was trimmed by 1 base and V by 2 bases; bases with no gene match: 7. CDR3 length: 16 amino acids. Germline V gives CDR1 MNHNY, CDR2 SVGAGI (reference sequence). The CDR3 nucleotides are TGTGCCAGCAGTTACCTCCGACAGGGATGGAACACTGAAGCTTTCTTT. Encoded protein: CASSYLRQGWNTEAFF.

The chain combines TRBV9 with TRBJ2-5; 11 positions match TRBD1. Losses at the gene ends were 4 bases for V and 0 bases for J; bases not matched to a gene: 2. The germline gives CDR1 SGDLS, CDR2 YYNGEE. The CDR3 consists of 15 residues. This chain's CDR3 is CASSRTGGYQETQYF. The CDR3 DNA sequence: TGTGCCAGCAGCCGGACAGGGGGCTACCAAGAGACCCAGTACTTC.

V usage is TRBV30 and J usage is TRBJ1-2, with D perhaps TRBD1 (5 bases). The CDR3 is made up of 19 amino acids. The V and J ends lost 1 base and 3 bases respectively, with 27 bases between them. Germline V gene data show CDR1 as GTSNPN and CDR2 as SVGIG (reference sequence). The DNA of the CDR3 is TGTGCCTGGAGTGGACTCTCGGGAGGCGACAGAGGGACCGACTATGGCTACACCTTC. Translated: CAWSGLSGGDRGTDYGYTF.

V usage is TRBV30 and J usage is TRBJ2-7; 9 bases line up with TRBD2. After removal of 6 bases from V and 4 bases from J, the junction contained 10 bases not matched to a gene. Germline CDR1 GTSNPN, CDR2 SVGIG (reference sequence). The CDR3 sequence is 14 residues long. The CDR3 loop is CACHISGRTYEQYF. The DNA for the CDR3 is TGTGCCTGCCACATTAGCGGGAGAACTTACGAGCAGTACTTC.

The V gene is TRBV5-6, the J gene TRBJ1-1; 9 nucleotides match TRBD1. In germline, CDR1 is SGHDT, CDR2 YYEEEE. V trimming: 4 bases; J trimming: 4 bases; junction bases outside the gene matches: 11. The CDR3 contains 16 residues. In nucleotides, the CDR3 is TGTGCCAGCAGCGAGGGACAGGGAGTTCGAGTCACTGAAGCTTTCTTT. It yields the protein CASSEGQGVRVTEAFF.

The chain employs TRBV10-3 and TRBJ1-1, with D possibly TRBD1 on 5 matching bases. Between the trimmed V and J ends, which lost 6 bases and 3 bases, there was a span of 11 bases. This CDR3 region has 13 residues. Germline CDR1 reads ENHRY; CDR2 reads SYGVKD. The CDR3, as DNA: TGTGCCATCAGAACTGACAGAGACACTGAAGCTTTCTTT. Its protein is CAIRTDRDTEAFF.

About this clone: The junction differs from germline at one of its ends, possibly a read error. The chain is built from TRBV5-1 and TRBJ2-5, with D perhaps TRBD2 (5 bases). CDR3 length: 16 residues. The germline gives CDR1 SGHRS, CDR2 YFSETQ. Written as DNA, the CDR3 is TGCGCCAGCAGAGGGAGACATGATGTAACAAGAGAGGCCCAGTACTTC. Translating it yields CASRGRHDVTREAQYF.

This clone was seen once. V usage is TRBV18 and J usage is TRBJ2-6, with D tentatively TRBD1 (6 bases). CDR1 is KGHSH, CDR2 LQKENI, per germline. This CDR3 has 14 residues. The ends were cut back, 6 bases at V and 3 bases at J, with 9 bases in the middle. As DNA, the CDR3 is TGTGCCAGCTCGTACAGGGATGGGGCCAACGTCCTGACTTTC. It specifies CASSYRDGANVLTF.

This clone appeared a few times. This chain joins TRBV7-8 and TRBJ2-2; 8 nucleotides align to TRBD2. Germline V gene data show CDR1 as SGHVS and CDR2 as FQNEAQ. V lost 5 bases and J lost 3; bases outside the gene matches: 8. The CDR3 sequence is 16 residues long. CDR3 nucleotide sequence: TGTGCCAGCAGCCCAGTTCAAGCGGGAGACACCGGGGAGCTGTTTTTT. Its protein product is CASSPVQAGDTGELFF.

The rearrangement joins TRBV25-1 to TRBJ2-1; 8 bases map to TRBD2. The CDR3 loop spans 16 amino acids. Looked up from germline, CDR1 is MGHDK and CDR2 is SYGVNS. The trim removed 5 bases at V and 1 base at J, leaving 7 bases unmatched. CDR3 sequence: CASSKLTSGSYNEQFF. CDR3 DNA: TGTGCCAGCAGTAAACTTACTAGCGGATCCTACAATGAGCAGTTCTTC.

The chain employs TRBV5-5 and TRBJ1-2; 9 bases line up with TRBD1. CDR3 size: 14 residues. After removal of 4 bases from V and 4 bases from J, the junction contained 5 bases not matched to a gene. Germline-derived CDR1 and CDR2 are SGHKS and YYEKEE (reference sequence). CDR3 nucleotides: TGTGCCAGCAGCCCACAGGGGGCAGTCTATGGCTACACCTTC. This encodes CASSPQGAVYGYTF.

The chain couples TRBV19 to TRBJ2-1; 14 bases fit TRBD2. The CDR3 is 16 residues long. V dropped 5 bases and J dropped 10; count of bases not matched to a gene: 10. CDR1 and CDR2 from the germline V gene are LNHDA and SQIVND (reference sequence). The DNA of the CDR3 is TGTGCCAGTAGTTCACCGGGACTAGCGGGAGTTGACGAGCAGTTCTTC. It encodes CASSSPGLAGVDEQFF.

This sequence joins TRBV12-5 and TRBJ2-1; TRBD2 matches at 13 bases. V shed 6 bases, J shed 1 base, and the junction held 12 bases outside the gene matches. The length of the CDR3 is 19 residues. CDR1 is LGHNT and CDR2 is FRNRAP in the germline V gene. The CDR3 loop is CASGHPNGTSGNSYNEQFF. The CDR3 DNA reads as TGTGCTAGTGGACATCCGAACGGGACTAGCGGGAATTCCTACAATGAGCAGTTCTTC. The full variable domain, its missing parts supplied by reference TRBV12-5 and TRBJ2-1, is DARVTQTPRHKVTEMGQEVTMRCQPILGHNTVFWYRQTMMQGLELLAYFRNRAPLDDSGMPKDRFSAEMPDATLATLKIQPSEPRDSAVYFCASGHPNGTSGNSYNEQFFGPGTRLTVL.

The CDR3 nucleotides are TGTGCCAGCACCCCTGGGGGGTTTGGGGAGACCCAGTACTTC. This gives the protein CASTPGGFGETQYF. The chain links TRBV9 to TRBJ2-5, with D possibly being TRBD2 (6 bases). Germline V gene data show CDR1 as SGDLS and CDR2 as YYNGEE. V shed 6 bases and J shed 5 bases, with 17 bases lying between them. The CDR3 runs 14 residues. Using reference TRBV9 and TRBJ2-5 for the parts outside the CDR3, the full variable domain is DSGVTQTPKHLITATGQRVTLRCSPRSGDLSVYWYQQSLDQGLQFLIQYYNGEERAKGNILERFSAQQFPDLHSELNLSSLELGDSALYFCASTPGGFGETQYFGPGTRLLVL.

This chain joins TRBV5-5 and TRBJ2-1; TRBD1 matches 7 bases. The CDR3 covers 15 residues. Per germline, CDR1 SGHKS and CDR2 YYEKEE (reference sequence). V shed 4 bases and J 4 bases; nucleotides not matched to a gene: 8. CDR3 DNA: TGTGCCAGCAGCCCCGCCGGGACAGAGTACAATGAGCAGTTCTTC. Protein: CASSPAGTEYNEQFF.